Presented here are 13 T cell receptor beta chains from one specimen sequenced in a study of technical replicates of blood from four donors. This table comes from immunoSEQ multiplex PCR, and its TCRdb copy is limited to in-frame clones, with some not included. The table records approximately 76,000 clones, 80% to 90% of them present only once. Sequenced input: PBMCs. The receptors here all came from a human donor in good health. Some clones in this sample may be carry-over from other donors' samples.

This clone occurred once. This chain links TRBV7-2 with TRBJ2-7; D gene ambiguous. From germline, CDR1 is SGHTA and CDR2 FQGNSA. V was pared by 5 bases and J by 2 bases, with 4 bases between. The CDR3 covers 11 residues. The CDR3 DNA sequence: TGTGCCAGCAGCCCCACCTACGAGCAGTACTTC. Translating gives CASSPTYEQYF.

In regard to this clone: A read error may explain this, as a much larger clone is one base away. The chain is built from TRBV5-6 and TRBJ1-6; 10 nucleotides align to TRBD1. This CDR3 has 15 residues. V lost 4 bases, J lost 5 bases, and 3 bases stayed unmatched. Per the germline V gene, CDR1 is SGHDT and CDR2 is YYEEEE. The CDR3 loop is CASSAGTGDNSPLHF. Written as DNA, the CDR3 is TGTGCCAGCAGCGCTGGGACAGGGGATAATTCACCCCTCCACTTT.

The chain carries TRBV5-1 and TRBJ2-3; a possible D gene is TRBD1 (6 bases). Germline V gene sequence: CDR1 SGHRS, CDR2 YFSETQ. Trimming took off 1 base at V and 5 bases at J, with 17 bases between the two ends. CDR3 length: 16 residues. DNA for the CDR3: TGCGCCAGCAGCTTGATGTTAGACAGGAGGCGAGATACGCAGTATTTT. Its protein product is CASSLMLDRRRDTQYF.

The CDR3 loop is CASSLQRGATYNEQFF. DNA of the CDR3: TGTGCCAGCAGCCTCCAGCGGGGGGCCACCTACAATGAGCAGTTCTTC. The rearrangement joins TRBV11-2 to TRBJ2-1; 9 positions match TRBD2. Trimming at V came to 5 bases and at J to 2 bases, leaving 7 bases not matched to a gene. Looked up from germline, CDR1 is SGHAT and CDR2 is FQNNGV. The CDR3 runs to 16 residues.

The chain employs TRBV5-6 and TRBJ2-7, with 7 bases identical to TRBD1. V lost 2 bases and J lost 1; bases outside the gene matches: 6. The germline V gene encodes CDR1 SGHDT and CDR2 YYEEEE. CDR3 length: 15 residues. Here the CDR3 reads CASSLLPGGSYEQYF. CDR3 bases: TGTGCCAGCAGCTTACTTCCAGGGGGTTCCTACGAGCAGTACTTC.

The rearrangement uses TRBV6-1 and TRBJ2-7; D gene uncertain. Trimming left V 6 bases short and J 2 bases short, with 8 bases between. This CDR3 comprises 12 residues. Germline V gene sequence: CDR1 MNHNS, CDR2 SASEGT. The CDR3 nucleotides read TGTGCCAGCAGACAAGATACCTACGAGCAGTACTTC. Translated: CASRQDTYEQYF.

The genes are TRBV5-1 and TRBJ2-2; 10 bases are shared with TRBD2. Germline loops: CDR1 SGHRS, CDR2 YFSETQ. V lost 0 bases, J lost 6 bases, and 17 bases stayed unmatched. This CDR3 is 20 amino acids long. This CDR3 is CASSLAGQGYSGGASGELFF. The DNA for the CDR3 is TGCGCCAGCAGCTTGGCAGGACAGGGCTACAGCGGGGGGGCGTCCGGGGAGCTGTTTTTT.

The chain has TRBV15 and TRBJ2-2, with D maybe TRBD1 (6 bases). V was cut by 1 base and J by 7 bases, with 13 bases left in between. The length of the CDR3 is 15 residues. CDR1 LNHNV and CDR2 YYDKDF come from the germline V gene (reference sequence). The CDR3 DNA follows: TGTGCCACCAGCAGAGGGGAGACAGGTCACGGGGAGCTGTTTTTT. This encodes CATSRGETGHGELFF.

V is TRBV7-8 and J is TRBJ1-1; tentatively, D is TRBD1 (6 bases). The CDR3 length is 15 residues. CDR1 SGHVS and CDR2 FQNEAQ come from the germline V gene. V shed 5 bases and J shed 4 bases, with 17 bases lying between them. The CDR3 nucleotides read TGTGCCAGCAGCAAGAGACAGGCGGATGGCACTGAAGCTTTCTTT. Translating it yields CASSKRQADGTEAFF.

The V gene is TRBV6-6, the J gene TRBJ2-7; no firm D call. V lost 6 bases, J lost 7 bases, and 10 bases lay in between. This CDR3 comprises 11 residues. The V gene's germline CDR1 is MNHNY and CDR2 SVGAGI (reference sequence). The CDR3 loop reads CASSSPGEQYF. Here the CDR3 DNA reads TGTGCCAGCAGCTCACCCGGGGAGCAGTACTTC.

This clone was found a few times. V usage is TRBV7-3 and J usage is TRBJ1-1; D is possibly TRBD1 (6 bases). Germline V gene sequence: CDR1 SGHTA, CDR2 FQGTGA. Trimming pared 6 bases from V and 4 bases from J, leaving 12 bases between. The CDR3 contains 13 residues. The CDR3 sequence is CASRDTGSTEAFF. For the CDR3, the DNA is TGTGCCAGCAGGGATACAGGGAGCACTGAAGCTTTCTTT.

This clone was seen more than once but under ten times. The chain combines TRBV4-2 with TRBJ1-6, with 9 bases that match TRBD1. Germline V gene sequence: CDR1 LGHNA, CDR2 YNFKEQ. V trimming: 4 bases; J trimming: 9 bases; junction bases outside the gene matches: 10. The CDR3 length is 16 residues. CDR3 loop: CASSRTTGTGFSPLHF. CDR3 DNA: TGTGCCAGCAGCCGGACGACCGGGACAGGGTTTTCACCCCTCCACTTT.

The chain employs TRBV11-2 and TRBJ2-3; D ambiguous. In germline, CDR1 is SGHAT, CDR2 FQNNGV. The CDR3 contains 19 residues. The V gene lost 4 bases and the J gene lost 5 bases, with 28 bases spanning the gap. The CDR3 DNA is TGTGCCAGCAGCTCCCCCCGACACACTCATCCCGAACGGTTAGATACGCAGTATTTT. Amino acids: CASSSPRHTHPERLDTQYF.